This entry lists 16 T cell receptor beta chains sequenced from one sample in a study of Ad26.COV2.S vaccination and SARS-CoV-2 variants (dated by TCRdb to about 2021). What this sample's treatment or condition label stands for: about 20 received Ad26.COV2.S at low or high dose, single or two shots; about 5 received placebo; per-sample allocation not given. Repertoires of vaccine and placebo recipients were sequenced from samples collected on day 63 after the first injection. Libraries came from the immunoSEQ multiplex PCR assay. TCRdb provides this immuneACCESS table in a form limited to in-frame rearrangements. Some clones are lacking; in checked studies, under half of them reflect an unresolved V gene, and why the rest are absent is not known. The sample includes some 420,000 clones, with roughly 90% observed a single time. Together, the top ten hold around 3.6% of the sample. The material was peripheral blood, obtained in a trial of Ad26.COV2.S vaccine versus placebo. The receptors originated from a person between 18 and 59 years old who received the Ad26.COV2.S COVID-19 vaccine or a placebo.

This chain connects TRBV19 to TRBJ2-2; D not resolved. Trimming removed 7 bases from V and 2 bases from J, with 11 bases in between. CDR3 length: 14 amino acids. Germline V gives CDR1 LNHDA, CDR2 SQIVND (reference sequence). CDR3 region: CASILSFNTGELFF. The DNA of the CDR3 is TGTGCCAGTATATTAAGCTTCAACACCGGGGAGCTGTTTTTT.

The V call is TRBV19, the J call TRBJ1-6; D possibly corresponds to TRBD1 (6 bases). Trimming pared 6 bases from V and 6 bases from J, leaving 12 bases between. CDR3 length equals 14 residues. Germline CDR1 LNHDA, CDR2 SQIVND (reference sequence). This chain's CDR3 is CASRKDRVNSPLHF. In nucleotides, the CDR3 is TGTGCCAGTAGGAAGGACAGAGTTAATTCACCCCTCCACTTT.

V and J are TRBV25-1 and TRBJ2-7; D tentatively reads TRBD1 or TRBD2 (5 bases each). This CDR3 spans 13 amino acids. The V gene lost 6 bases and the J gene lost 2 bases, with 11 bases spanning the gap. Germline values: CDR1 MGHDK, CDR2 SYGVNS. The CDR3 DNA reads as TGTGCCAGCAGCCGGGACCACACCTACGAGCAGTACTTC. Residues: CASSRDHTYEQYF.

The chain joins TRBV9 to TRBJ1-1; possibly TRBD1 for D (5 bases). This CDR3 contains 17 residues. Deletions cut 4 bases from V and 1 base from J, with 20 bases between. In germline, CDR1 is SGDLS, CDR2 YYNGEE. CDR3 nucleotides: TGTGCCAGCAGCCCAAATGCCCGTGGGGGGGGGAACACTGAAGCTTTCTTT. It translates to CASSPNARGGGNTEAFF.

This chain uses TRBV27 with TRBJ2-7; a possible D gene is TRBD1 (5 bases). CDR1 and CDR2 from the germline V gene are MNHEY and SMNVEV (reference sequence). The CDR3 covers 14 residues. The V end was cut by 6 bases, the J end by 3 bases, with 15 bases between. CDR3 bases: TGTGCCAGCAGAGAGGAGCCAGGGCACTACGAGCAGTACTTC. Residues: CASREEPGHYEQYF.

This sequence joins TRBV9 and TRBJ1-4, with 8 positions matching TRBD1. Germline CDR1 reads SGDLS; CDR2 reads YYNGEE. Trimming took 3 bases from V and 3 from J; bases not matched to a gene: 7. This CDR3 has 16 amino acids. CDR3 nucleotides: TGTGCCAGCAGCGCCTCCCCAGGGGGCTCTAATGAAAAACTGTTTTTT. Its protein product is CASSASPGGSNEKLFF.

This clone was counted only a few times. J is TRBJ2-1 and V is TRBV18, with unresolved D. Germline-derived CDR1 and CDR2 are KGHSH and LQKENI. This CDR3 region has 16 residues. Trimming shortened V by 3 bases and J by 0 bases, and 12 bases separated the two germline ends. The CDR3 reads CASSPLTPSSYNEQFF. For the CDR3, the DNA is TGTGCCAGCTCACCCTTGACACCTAGCTCCTACAATGAGCAGTTCTTC.

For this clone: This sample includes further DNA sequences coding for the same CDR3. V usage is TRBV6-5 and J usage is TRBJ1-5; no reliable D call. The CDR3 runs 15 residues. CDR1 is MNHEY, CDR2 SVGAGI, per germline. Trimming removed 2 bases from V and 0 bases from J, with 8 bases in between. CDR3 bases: TGTGCCAGCAGTTACCGGCAGTATAGCAATCAGCCCCAGCATTTT. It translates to CASSYRQYSNQPQHF.

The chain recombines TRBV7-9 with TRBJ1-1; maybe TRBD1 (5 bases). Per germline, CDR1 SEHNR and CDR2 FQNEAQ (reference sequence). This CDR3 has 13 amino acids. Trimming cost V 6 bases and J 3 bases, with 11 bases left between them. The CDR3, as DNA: TGTGCCAGCAGTCGCGACAGTTACACTGAAGCTTTCTTT. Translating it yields CASSRDSYTEAFF.

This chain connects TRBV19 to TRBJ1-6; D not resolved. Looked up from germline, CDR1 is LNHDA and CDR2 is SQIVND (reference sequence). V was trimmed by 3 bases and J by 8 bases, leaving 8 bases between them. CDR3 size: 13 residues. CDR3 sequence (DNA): TGTGCCAGTAGTATGATCGGGGATTCACCCCTCCACTTT. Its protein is CASSMIGDSPLHF.

The chain's CDR3 is CASKQGLVSEKLFF. The CDR3 nucleotides are TGTGCCAGCAAACAGGGGCTAGTGAGTGAAAAACTGTTTTTT. The rearrangement links TRBV6-5 to TRBJ1-4; 7 bases agree with TRBD1. J was trimmed by 7 bases and V by 7 bases; bases with no gene match: 9. CDR1 is MNHEY and CDR2 is SVGAGI in the germline V gene. The CDR3 runs 14 residues.

Written as DNA, the CDR3 is TGTGCCAGCAGCTTGACAGGGGACCACCCTGGCGGCTACACCTTC. This translates into CASSLTGDHPGGYTF. The V call is TRBV7-2, the J call TRBJ1-2; TRBD1 matches at 8 bases. CDR3 size: 15 residues. With V trimmed by 3 bases and J by 8 bases, 11 bases remained unmatched. Germline CDR1 reads SGHTA; CDR2 reads FQGNSA.

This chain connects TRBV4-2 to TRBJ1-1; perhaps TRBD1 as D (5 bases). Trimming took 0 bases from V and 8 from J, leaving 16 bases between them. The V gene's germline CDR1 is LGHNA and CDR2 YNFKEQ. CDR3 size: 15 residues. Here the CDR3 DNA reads TGTGCCAGCAGCCAAGAGCTATCCGGGGCCCGCGAAGCTTTCTTT. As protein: CASSQELSGAREAFF.

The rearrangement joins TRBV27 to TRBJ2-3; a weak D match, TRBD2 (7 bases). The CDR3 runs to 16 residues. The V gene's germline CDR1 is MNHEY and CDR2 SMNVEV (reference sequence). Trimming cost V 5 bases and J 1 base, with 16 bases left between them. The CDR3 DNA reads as TGTGCCAGCAGTCCCCTCGGGCGGGGGCGCACAGATACGCAGTATTTT. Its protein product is CASSPLGRGRTDTQYF.

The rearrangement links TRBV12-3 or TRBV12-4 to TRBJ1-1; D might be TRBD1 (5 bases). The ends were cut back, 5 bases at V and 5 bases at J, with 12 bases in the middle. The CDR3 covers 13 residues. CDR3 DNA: TGTGCCAGCAGTCTTACTGAGGGGACTGAAGCTTTCTTT. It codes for CASSLTEGTEAFF.

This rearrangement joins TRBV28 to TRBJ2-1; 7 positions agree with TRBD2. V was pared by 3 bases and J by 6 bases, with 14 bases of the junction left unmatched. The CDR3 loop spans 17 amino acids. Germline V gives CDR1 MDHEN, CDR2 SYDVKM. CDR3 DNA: TGTGCCAGCAGTTTCCCCGCCAGCGGGGTCCCTAGCAATGAGCAGTTCTTC. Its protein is CASSFPASGVPSNEQFF.